A single sample gave rise to the 11 T cell receptor beta chains below, sequenced in a study of TIL therapy for anti-PD-1-resistant metastatic lung cancer. This was the immunoSEQ v3 assay. The table came from immunoSEQ multiplex PCR; TCRdb's copy has only in-frame clones and leaves some out. The sample contains some 60,000 clones, less than 75% of which appear only once. The time point denotes: pre-treatment sample, taken before nivolumab and TIL therapy. The sequencing used blood, collected at baseline. These TCRs come from a person between 30 and 79 years old with non-small cell lung cancer.

The chain is built from TRBV6-6 and TRBJ1-2; 7 bases line up with TRBD1. Germline loops: CDR1 MNHNY, CDR2 SVGAGI (reference sequence). J gave up 4 bases and V 0 bases, and 5 bases lay outside the gene matches. The CDR3 contains 15 residues. The CDR3 DNA reads TGTGCCAGCAGTTACTCGATAGAGGGGGCCTATGGCTACACCTTC. This translates into CASSYSIEGAYGYTF.

J is TRBJ1-2 and V is TRBV28; 8 positions agree with TRBD1. V trimming: 8 bases; J trimming: 11 bases; junction bases outside the gene matches: 16. The CDR3 is made up of 14 amino acids. Germline V gene sequence: CDR1 MDHEN, CDR2 SYDVKM. CDR3 nucleotide sequence: TGTGCCAGCCTCCCGGGACAGGAGGGGGGAAGGTACACCTTC. Its protein is CASLPGQEGGRYTF.

The chain uses TRBV30 and TRBJ2-5; a weak D match, TRBD2 (6 bases). This CDR3 is built from 12 residues. Trimming shortened V by 2 bases and J by 5 bases, and 9 bases separated the two germline ends. Germline V gene data show CDR1 as GTSNPN and CDR2 as SVGIG (reference sequence). The CDR3 sequence is CAWSRGFETQYF. CDR3 in DNA: TGTGCCTGGAGTCGGGGGTTTGAGACCCAGTACTTC.

V and J are TRBV18 and TRBJ2-7; tentatively, D is TRBD1 (5 bases). CDR1 is KGHSH, CDR2 LQKENI, per germline. Trimming cost V 5 bases and J 4 bases, with 18 bases left between them. The CDR3 length is 15 residues. Here the CDR3 reads CASSITSQGTYEQYF. In DNA form, the CDR3 reads TGTGCCAGCTCAATTACCTCCCAGGGAACGTACGAGCAGTACTTC.

The CDR3 is CSALGFMNTEAFF. CDR3 sequence (DNA): TGCAGCGCCCTAGGCTTCATGAACACTGAAGCTTTCTTT. The chain combines TRBV29-1 with TRBJ1-1, with D unresolved. This CDR3 spans 13 amino acids. The germline gives CDR1 SQVTM, CDR2 ANQGSEA. V was trimmed by 7 bases and J by 0 bases, leaving 12 bases between them.

The chain combines TRBV5-1 with TRBJ2-1, with 12 bases lining up with TRBD2. Germline V CDR1 and CDR2: SGHRS, YFSETQ. With V trimmed by 6 bases and J by 7 bases, 5 bases remained unmatched. This CDR3 region has 14 residues. CDR3 DNA: TGCGCCAGCAACGGACTAGCGGGAAAAAATGAGCAGTTCTTC. This encodes CASNGLAGKNEQFF.

This clone was found many times. The rearrangement joins TRBV6-5 to TRBJ1-2; 8 positions match TRBD1. The germline V gene encodes CDR1 MNHEY and CDR2 SVGAGI. The V segment lost 4 bases and the J segment 7 bases; nucleotides outside the gene matches: 5. The CDR3 has 13 residues. CDR3 nucleotides: TGTGCCAGCAGTTCCGAACAGGGGGGTGGCTACACCTTC. Translation: CASSSEQGGGYTF.

V is TRBV14 and J is TRBJ1-5; D is perhaps TRBD1 (5 bases). From germline, CDR1 is SGHDN and CDR2 FVKESK. This CDR3 region has 18 residues. Trimming stripped 7 bases from V and 1 base from J, with 23 bases between. The CDR3 protein is CASNSLSRDSWSNQPQHF. CDR3 nucleotides: TGTGCCAGCAATTCTCTCTCCAGGGATTCATGGAGCAATCAGCCCCAGCATTTT. The full variable domain, completed using reference TRBV14 and TRBJ1-5, is EAGVTQFPSHSVIEKGQTVTLRCDPISGHDNLYWYRRVMGKEIKFLLHFVKESKQDESGMPNNRFLAERTGGTYSTLKVQPAELEDSGVYFCASNSLSRDSWSNQPQHFGDGTRLSIL.

The chain uses TRBV25-1 and TRBJ2-5; the match to TRBD2 covers 7 bases. Germline CDR1 and CDR2: MGHDK and SYGVNS. The CDR3 contains 13 residues. With 8 bases clipped from V and 1 base from J, the junction kept 4 bases outside the gene matches. CDR3 in amino acids: CASRRGSQETQYF. CDR3 coding DNA: TGTGCCAGCCGGCGGGGGAGCCAAGAGACCCAGTACTTC.

This chain uses TRBV29-1 with TRBJ2-7, with TRBD1 matching over 9 bases. The V segment lost 4 bases and the J segment 7 bases; nucleotides outside the gene matches: 8. The CDR3 extends over 13 amino acids. CDR1 SQVTM and CDR2 ANQGSEA come from the germline V gene. CDR3 DNA sequence: TGCAGCGTTGGGACAGGGGTTTTCCGAGAGCAGTACTTC. Amino acids: CSVGTGVFREQYF.

This sequence joins TRBV15 and TRBJ1-1; 8 nucleotides match TRBD1. CDR1 and CDR2 from the germline V gene are LNHNV and YYDKDF (reference sequence). CDR3 length: 12 amino acids. The V and J ends lost 6 bases and 11 bases, in that order; junction bases with no gene match: 8. The CDR3 loop is CATRLGTGGAFF. CDR3 coding DNA: TGTGCCACCAGACTGGGGACAGGTGGGGCTTTCTTT.